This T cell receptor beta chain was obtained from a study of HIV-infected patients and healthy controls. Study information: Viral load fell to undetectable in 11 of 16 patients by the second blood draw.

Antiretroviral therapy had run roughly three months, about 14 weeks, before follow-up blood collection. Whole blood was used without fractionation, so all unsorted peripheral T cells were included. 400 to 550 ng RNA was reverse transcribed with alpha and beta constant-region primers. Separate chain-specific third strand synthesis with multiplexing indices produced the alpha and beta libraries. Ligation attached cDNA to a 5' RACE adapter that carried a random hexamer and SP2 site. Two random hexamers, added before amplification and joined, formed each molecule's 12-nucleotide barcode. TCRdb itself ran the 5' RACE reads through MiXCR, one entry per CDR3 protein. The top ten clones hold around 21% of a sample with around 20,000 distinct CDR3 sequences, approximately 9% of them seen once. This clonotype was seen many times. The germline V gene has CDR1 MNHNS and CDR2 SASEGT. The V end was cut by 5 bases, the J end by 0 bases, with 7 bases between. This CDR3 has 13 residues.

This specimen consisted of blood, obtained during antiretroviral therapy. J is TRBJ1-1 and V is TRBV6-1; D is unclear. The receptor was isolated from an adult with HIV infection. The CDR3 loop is CASSLWLNTEAFF. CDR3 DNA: TGTGCCAGCAGTCTATGGTTGAACACTGAAGCTTTCTTT.